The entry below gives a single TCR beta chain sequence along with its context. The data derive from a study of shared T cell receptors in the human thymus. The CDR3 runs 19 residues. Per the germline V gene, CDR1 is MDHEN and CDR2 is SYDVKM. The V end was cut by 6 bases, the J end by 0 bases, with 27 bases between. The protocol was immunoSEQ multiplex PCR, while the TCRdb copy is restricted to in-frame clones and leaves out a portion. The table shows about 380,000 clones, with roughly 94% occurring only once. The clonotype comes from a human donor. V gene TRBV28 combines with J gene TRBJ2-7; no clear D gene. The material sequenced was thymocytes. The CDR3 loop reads CASSPLSWSRVPSSYEQYF. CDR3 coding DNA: TGTGCCAGCAGCCCGCTCTCCTGGTCTAGGGTCCCGAGCTCCTACGAGCAGTACTTC.